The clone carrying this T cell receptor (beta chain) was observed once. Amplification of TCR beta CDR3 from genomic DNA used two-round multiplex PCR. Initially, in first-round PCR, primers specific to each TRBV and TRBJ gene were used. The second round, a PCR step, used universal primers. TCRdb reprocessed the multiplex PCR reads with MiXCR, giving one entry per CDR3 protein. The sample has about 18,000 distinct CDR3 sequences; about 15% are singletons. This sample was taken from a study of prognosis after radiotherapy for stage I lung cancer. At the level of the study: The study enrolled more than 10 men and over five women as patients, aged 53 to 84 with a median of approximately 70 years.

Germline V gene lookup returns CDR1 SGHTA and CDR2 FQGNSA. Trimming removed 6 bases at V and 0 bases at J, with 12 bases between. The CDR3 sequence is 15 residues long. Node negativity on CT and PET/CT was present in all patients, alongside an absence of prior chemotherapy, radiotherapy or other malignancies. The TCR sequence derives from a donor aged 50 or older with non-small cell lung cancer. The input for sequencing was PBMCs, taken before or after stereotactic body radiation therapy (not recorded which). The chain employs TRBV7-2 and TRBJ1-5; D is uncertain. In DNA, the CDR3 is TGTGCCAGCAGAATTACCGATTATAGCAATCAGCCCCAGCATTTT. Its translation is CASRITDYSNQPQHF.